Below, 6 T cell receptor beta chains from the same sample are listed, as sequenced in a study of blood T cell repertoires in COVID-19. TCRdb's copy holds only in-frame clones and misses some; the assay was immunoSEQ multiplex PCR. The sample contains about 210,000 clones, about 87% of which appear only once. Sequencing used peripheral blood. The receptors shown here come from a man between 65 and 85 years old with acute or convalescent COVID-19.

This rearrangement joins TRBV2 to TRBJ2-2; D is perhaps TRBD1 (7 bases). The ends were cut back, 3 bases at V and 8 bases at J, with 19 bases in the middle. Germline loops: CDR1 SNHLY, CDR2 FYNNEI. The CDR3 is made up of 16 amino acids. The CDR3, as DNA: TGTGCCAGCAGTGATTCCAGGGGGGTCGGCGTTGGGGAGCTGTTTTTT. This sequence encodes CASSDSRGVGVGELFF.

This sequence joins TRBV29-1 and TRBJ2-5; TRBD2 might be the D (6 bases). V was clipped by 3 bases and J by 4 bases, with 15 bases between them. Germline CDR1 reads SQVTM; CDR2 reads ANQGSEA. There are 14 residues in the CDR3. The CDR3 DNA follows: TGCAGCGTTGATGGGGACTCACTAGCAGAGACCCAGTACTTC. Encoded protein: CSVDGDSLAETQYF.

This chain connects TRBV3-1 (or the pseudogene TRBV3-2) to TRBJ1-1; 10 bases agree with TRBD1. Trimming removed 4 bases from V and 5 bases from J; junction bases left unmatched: 10. The CDR3 has 16 residues. CDR1 and CDR2 (germline): LGHDT, YNNKEL (reference sequence). The CDR3 nucleotides are TGTGCCAGCAGCCCCTTAGGGACAGGGGTTAATACTGAAGCTTTCTTT. Its translation: CASSPLGTGVNTEAFF.

The chain recombines TRBV27 with TRBJ2-7; 15 bases align to TRBD2. Germline V gene data show CDR1 as MNHEY and CDR2 as SMNVEV (reference sequence). This CDR3 has 15 residues. The J segment lost 7 bases and the V segment lost 5 bases, leaving 6 bases of the junction unmatched. The CDR3 sequence is CASSAKGLAGGEQYF. The CDR3 region has the DNA TGTGCCAGCAGTGCCAAGGGACTAGCGGGAGGTGAGCAGTACTTC.

The chain is built from TRBV11-1 and TRBJ2-7; D unresolved. This CDR3 is built from 12 residues. Trimming removed 4 bases at V and 1 base at J, with 5 bases between. Germline V CDR1 and CDR2: SGHAT, FQDESV (reference sequence). CDR3 coding DNA: TGTGCCAGCAGCTCTTTTTCCTACGAGCAGTACTTC. The encoded protein is CASSSFSYEQYF.

This clone appeared a single time. The chain links TRBV7-9 to TRBJ1-1; D gene ambiguous. CDR1 SEHNR and CDR2 FQNEAQ come from the germline V gene (reference sequence). V gave up 5 bases and J gave up 6 bases, with 13 bases separating them. The CDR3 loop spans 13 amino acids. CDR3: CASSRTGRPEAFF. The CDR3, as DNA: TGTGCCAGCAGCCGCACCGGGAGGCCTGAAGCTTTCTTT.